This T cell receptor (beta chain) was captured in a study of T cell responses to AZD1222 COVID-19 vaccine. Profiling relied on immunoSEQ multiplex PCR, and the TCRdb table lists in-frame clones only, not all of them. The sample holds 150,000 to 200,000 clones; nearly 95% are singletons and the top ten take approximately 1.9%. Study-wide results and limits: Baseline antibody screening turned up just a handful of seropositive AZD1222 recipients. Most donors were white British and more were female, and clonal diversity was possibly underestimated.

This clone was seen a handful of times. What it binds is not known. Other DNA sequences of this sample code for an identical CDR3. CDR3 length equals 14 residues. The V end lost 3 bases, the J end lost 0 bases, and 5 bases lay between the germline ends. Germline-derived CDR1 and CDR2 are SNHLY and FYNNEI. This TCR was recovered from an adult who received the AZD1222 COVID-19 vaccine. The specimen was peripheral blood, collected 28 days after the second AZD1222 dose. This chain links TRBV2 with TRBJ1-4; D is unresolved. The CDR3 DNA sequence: TGTGCCAGCAGTGACAGTACAACTAATGAAAAACTGTTTTTT. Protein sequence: CASSDSTTNEKLFF.